What follows describes a single TCR beta chain. Methods used by the authors: Amplification of reference gene primers was used by the study to estimate nucleated cell counts. Clones were read by immunoSEQ multiplex PCR, and TCRdb kept only the in-frame ones, dropping some. The V and J calls and clone size were taken over from that table, and D and trimming were inferred from the DNA. The sample shows a few hundred thousand clones, roughly 87% of them seen only once. Clinical history reported by participants formed the basis on which cohorts were assigned. The data were taken from a study of blood T cell repertoires in COVID-19. This receptor was taken from a woman aged 25 to 45 who had recovered from COVID-19. The source material was PBMCs or T cells enriched from blood (not recorded which).

The CDR3 DNA follows: TGTGCCAGCAGCCAAGAGAGTCAGCGGGGGGGCCCGCACAATGAGCAGTTCTTC. Its translation: CASSQESQRGGPHNEQFF. The J gene is TRBJ2-1, the V gene TRBV4-2; TRBD2 agrees at 10 bases. Trimming cost V 0 bases and J 5 bases; bases outside gene matches: 10. CDR1 and CDR2 (germline): LGHNA, YNFKEQ. The CDR3 totals 18 residues.